A single count supports the clone carrying this T cell receptor (beta chain). Its antigen is currently unknown. These data come from a study of beta chain features in type 1 diabetes. Turning to the study itself: Researchers looked at about 110 million sorted cells across all samples.

cDNA synthesis used the whole RNA isolate, giving expressed TCRB sequences. Method: immunoSEQ multiplex PCR; TCRdb's copy keeps in-frame clones and lacks some. The sample includes a few hundred thousand clones, 16% seen only once; the top ten take approximately 0.086%. Sorted cells reached over 95% purity in every population. Study-level points and caveats: Type 1 diabetes patients had TCRB CDR3s that were shorter (moderately but significantly so) in all four CD4+ subsets.

The V segment lost 0 bases and the J segment 12 bases; nucleotides outside the gene matches: 10. The CDR3 is 14 amino acids. CDR1 GTSNPN and CDR2 SVGIG come from the germline V gene (reference sequence). This clonotype originated in a man aged 25-45 years with type 1 diabetes. This chain connects TRBV30 to TRBJ1-2; TRBD1 agrees at 10 bases. Sequences were obtained from naive CD4+ T cells from blood. CDR3 in DNA: TGTGCCTGGAGTGTAGTGGGACAGGGGAAAGCTAACACCTTC. Protein sequence: CAWSVVGQGKANTF.